This note documents a single T cell receptor (beta chain) sequence. Its binding antigen is unknown. The input lacks base qualities; no much larger clone sits a single base away. The CDR3 regions of human TCRbeta chains were analyzed by immunosequencing. In the authors' own workflow: Repertoire TCRs were matched against a reference library of SARS-CoV-2-specific TCRs generated with the MIRA antigen-specificity platform. Breadth was defined as the fraction of unique TCRs that were SARS-CoV-2-associated, and depth was defined as the fraction of total T cells that were SARS-CoV-2-associated. Using the MIRA data, each spike-specific TCR was mapped to the spike region that the TCR reacts to and placed in a CD4 or CD8 class. Log10-transformed breadth and depth values were compared by one-way ANOVA with Sidak's multiple comparisons tests. TCRdb retrieved this table from immuneACCESS and kept in-frame rearrangements only. Not all clones are present; in checked studies, unresolved V genes account for under half, and no reason is known for the remainder. The V and J calls and the clone size are those of that table, but D and trimming were determined from the DNA. The sample has some 87,000 clones on record, under 95% of them singletons. Jointly, the top ten make up roughly 5.5% of the sample.

Read against the paper, the sample's time point label means: baseline before first vaccination. What the treatment or condition label conveys for this sample: meningococcal conjugate vaccine given as trial control. The vaccinee samples were drawn from two UK trials, COV001 and COV002, one of which was a single-blind randomized controlled phase 2/3 trial testing AZD1222 (ChAdOx1 nCoV-19) in healthy adults. For TCRbeta chain sequencing, PBMC samples were collected from trial participants at day 0 and at day 28 after the second dose. Per the germline V gene (reference sequence), LNHDA is the CDR1 and SQIVND is the CDR2. V gives up 6 bases and J gives up 2 bases, and the segment between their germline ends measures 16 bases. Its CDR3 holds 15 amino acids, cysteine through phenylalanine. Left in the record is the CDR3 DNA by itself, 45 bases read in frame from the first base. This sample was included in a study of T cell responses to AZD1222 COVID-19 vaccine (dated by TCRdb to 2020 to 2023). Background for the entire study: TCR sequencing was performed for approximately 240 trial participants, of whom approximately 200 were given two doses of AZD1222 and some 25 were given two doses of MenACWY control vaccine. Trial participants were enrolled by age into subgroups of 18-55, 56-69 and 70-plus years, and roughly 150, 30 and 60 TCR-sequenced participants, respectively, were included in these subgroups.

The paper's findings and limits, for the study overall: Most participants were white British and females outnumbered males, and the authors suggested that clonal diversity may have been underestimated. After two AZD1222 doses, both the breadth and the depth of spike-specific TCRs were significantly higher than at day 0 and than in MenACWY recipients. Nearly half of unique spike-specific TCRs reportedly recognized epitopes outside regions mutated in the B.1.351 and B.1.1.7 variants. Because no samples from the day 14 peak response were available, repertoires could be characterized only after the peak T cell response. Only five to seven AZD1222 recipients were SARS-CoV-2 seropositive at baseline, limiting conclusions about previously exposed vaccinees. The vaccine-associated CD4 TCRs covered the entire spike protein, and the dominant responses fell in regions 160-218 and 743-854. In the small 56-69-year group, the increase in depth fell short of significance, most likely because of low power.

The sample was peripheral blood, taken on day 0 of MenACWY control vaccination. The clonotype was recovered from an adult in good health. In this chain, TRBV19 is recombined with TRBJ2-5; a weak D assignment points to TRBD2 (6 bases agree). CDR3 region: CASRPAFAGQETQYF. In nucleotide form, the sequence is TGTGCCAGTAGGCCCGCTTTTGCGGGGCAAGAGACCCAGTACTTC.